The text below deals with one T cell receptor beta chain. Its antigen is unknown. Total RNA was extracted at no less than 6 micrograms per sample. The entry originates in a study of blood T cells in healthy people across ages. Looking at the study overall: Per every two T cells, about one barcoded beta molecule was captured by template switching. Study-wide points: The study found more naive CD4+ cells and higher diversity in long-lived than aged donors. With age, beta diversity per million T cells declined roughly linearly, significantly by approximately 40.

Trimming removed 5 bases at V and 2 bases at J, with 9 bases between. Germline V lookup: CDR1 LGHNA, CDR2 YNFKEQ. This CDR3 region has 13 residues. A J-beta primer mix and a sample-barcoded 5' primer were used in a second PCR of about 6 to 12 cycles. One entry per CDR3 protein, called by TCRdb with MiXCR from the 5' RACE reads. Here the sample spans over 1.5 million distinct CDR3 sequences, roughly 52% being singletons. The specimen sequenced was blood. The chain recombines TRBV4-2 with TRBJ2-5; D is unresolved. This receptor was taken from a woman in her thirties or forties in good health. CDR3 loop: CASSVWRQETQYF. The CDR3 DNA is TGTGCCAGCAGCGTCTGGCGGCAAGAGACCCAGTACTTC.